These 8 T cell receptor beta chains were sequenced from one sample in a study of cytomegalovirus exposure and HLA in healthy donors. This table comes from immunoSEQ multiplex PCR, and its TCRdb copy is limited to in-frame clones, with some not included. The sample shows hundreds of thousands of clones, approximately 90% of them seen only once. Sequencing was carried out using PBMCs. These receptors were taken from a man aged 18 to 29 in good health and CMV-seronegative.

The chain is built from TRBV5-4 and TRBJ2-5; D gene unclear. From germline, CDR1 is SGHNT and CDR2 YYREEE (reference sequence). The V and J ends lost 0 bases and 2 bases respectively, with 8 bases between them. This CDR3 has 14 amino acids. The CDR3 DNA reads TGTGCCAGCAGCTTGGCAGACTGGCAAGAGACCCAGTACTTC. Amino acid sequence: CASSLADWQETQYF.

The J gene is TRBJ2-2, the V gene TRBV9, with D tentatively TRBD1 (8 bases). Germline V lookup: CDR1 SGDLS, CDR2 YYNGEE. The CDR3 consists of 17 residues. V shed 4 bases and J shed 2 bases, with 18 bases lying between them. CDR3 residues: CASSSQGAGANTGELFF. DNA for the CDR3: TGTGCCAGCAGCTCCCAGGGGGCGGGGGCCAACACCGGGGAGCTGTTTTTT.

The chain carries TRBV7-8 and TRBJ1-1; a possible D gene is TRBD1 (6 bases). Trimming left V 5 bases short and J 7 bases short, with 14 bases between. This CDR3 is built from 13 residues. Germline lookup yields CDR1 SGHVS and CDR2 FQNEAQ. Here the CDR3 DNA reads TGTGCCAGCAGCCAAGACAGGCTTGGTGAAGCTTTCTTT. The encoded protein is CASSQDRLGEAFF.

This chain joins TRBV4-2 and TRBJ2-2; TRBD2 matches 9 bases. J lost 7 bases, V lost 4 bases, and 13 bases had no gene match. This CDR3 has 17 amino acids. Germline-derived CDR1 and CDR2 are LGHNA and YNFKEQ. The CDR3 sequence: CASSPSAGLASSGELFF. The CDR3 nucleotides read TGTGCCAGCAGCCCCTCTGCGGGACTAGCCTCTAGCGGGGAGCTGTTTTTT.

The chain employs TRBV6-5 and TRBJ1-2; no firm D call. Germline CDR1 and CDR2: MNHEY and SVGAGI. Trimming took 0 bases from V and 4 from J, leaving 9 bases between them. The CDR3 consists of 14 residues. In nucleotides, the CDR3 is TGTGCCAGCAGTTACTCGAACCAGCGCTATGGCTACACCTTC. Translated, it gives CASSYSNQRYGYTF.

The gene calls are TRBV11-2 and TRBJ1-6, with 8 bases aligning to TRBD1. V was clipped by 5 bases and J by 6 bases; unmatched bases: 6. The CDR3 is 15 residues long. Germline assignment: CDR1 SGHAT and CDR2 FQNNGV. Here the CDR3 reads CASSRPTGGNSPLHF. In DNA, the CDR3 is TGTGCCAGCAGCCGACCTACAGGGGGTAATTCACCCCTCCACTTT.

The chain couples TRBV2 to TRBJ2-6; 7 positions match TRBD1. V trimming: 5 bases; J trimming: 0 bases; junction bases outside the gene matches: 4. The CDR3 length is 16 residues. CDR1 and CDR2 (germline): SNHLY, FYNNEI. In DNA, the CDR3 is TGTGCCAGCAGTATGGGACAGATCTCTGGGGCCAACGTCCTGACTTTC. Its translation: CASSMGQISGANVLTF.

The CDR3 nucleotides read TGCGCCAGCAGCCAAGGCCCCGGAGGGACCCAGTACTTC. It yields the protein CASSQGPGGTQYF. This chain uses TRBV4-3 with TRBJ2-5, with TRBD2 as a possible D gene (5 bases). V gave up 1 base and J gave up 7 bases, with 10 bases separating them. The CDR3 totals 13 residues. Germline lookup yields CDR1 LGHNA and CDR2 YSLEER.